This T cell receptor (beta chain) appears in the sequencing data of a study of human T cells and chemical hapten exposure. TCRdb ran MiXCR on the RACE reads and lists one entry per CDR3 protein. The repertoire holds around 40,000 distinct CDR3 sequences, with about 13% as singletons. This clonotype was found many times. The CDR3 runs 12 residues. The germline V gene encodes CDR1 MDHEN and CDR2 SYDVKM. Trimming left V 7 bases short and J 4 bases short, with 10 bases between. As for time point: patch test 3, about 24 weeks after DPC sensitization. Treatment described: therapeutic diphenylcyclopropenone sensitization with weekly scalp DPC. Total RNA came from unfractionated whole blood.

The chain uses TRBV28 and TRBJ1-2; D is uncertain. Material: whole blood, obtained in connection with sensitization to the hapten diphenylcyclopropenone (DPC). This sequence originates from a woman aged 40 to 50 with alopecia areata. Some clones in this sample may be carry-over from other donors' samples. CDR3 residues: CASTDGSYGYTF. CDR3 DNA: TGTGCCAGCACTGACGGGTCCTATGGCTACACCTTC.